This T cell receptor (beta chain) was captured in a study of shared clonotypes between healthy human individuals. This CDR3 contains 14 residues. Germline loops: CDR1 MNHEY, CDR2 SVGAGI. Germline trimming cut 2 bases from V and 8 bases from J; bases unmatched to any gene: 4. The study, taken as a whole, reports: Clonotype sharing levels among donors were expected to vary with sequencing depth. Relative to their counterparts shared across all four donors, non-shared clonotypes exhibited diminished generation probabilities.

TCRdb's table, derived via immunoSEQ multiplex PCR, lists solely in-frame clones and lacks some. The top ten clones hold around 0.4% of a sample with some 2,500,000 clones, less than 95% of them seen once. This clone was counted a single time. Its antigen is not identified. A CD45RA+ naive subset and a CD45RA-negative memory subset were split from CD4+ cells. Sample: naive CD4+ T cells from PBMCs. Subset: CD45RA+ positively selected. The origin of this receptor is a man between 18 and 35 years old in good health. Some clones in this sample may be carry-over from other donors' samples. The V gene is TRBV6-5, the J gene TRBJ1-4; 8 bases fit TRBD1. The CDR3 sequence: CASSYAGQEEKLFF. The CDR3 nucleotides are TGTGCCAGCAGTTACGCGGGACAGGAGGAAAAACTGTTTTTT.